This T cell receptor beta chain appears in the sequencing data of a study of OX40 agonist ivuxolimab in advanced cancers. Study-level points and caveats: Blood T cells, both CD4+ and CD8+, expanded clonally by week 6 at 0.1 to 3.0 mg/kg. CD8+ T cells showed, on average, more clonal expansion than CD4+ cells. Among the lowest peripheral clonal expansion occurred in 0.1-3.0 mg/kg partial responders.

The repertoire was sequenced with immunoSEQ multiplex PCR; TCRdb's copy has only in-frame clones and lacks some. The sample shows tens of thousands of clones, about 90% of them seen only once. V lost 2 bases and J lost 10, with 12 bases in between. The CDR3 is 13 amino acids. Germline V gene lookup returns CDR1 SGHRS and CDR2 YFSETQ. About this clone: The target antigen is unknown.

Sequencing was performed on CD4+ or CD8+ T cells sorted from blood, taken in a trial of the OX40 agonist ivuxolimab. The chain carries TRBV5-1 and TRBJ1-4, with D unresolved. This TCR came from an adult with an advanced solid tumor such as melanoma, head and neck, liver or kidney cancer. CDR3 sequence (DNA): TGCGCCAGCAGCTTTGTGGAGTCCGGAAAACTGTTTTTT. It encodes CASSFVESGKLFF.